These 3 T cell receptor beta chains were sequenced from one sample in a study of control samples from healthy donors and cancer patients. Only in-frame clones appear in the TCRdb table, and some are missing; sequencing was by immunoSEQ multiplex PCR. The sample carries about 98,000 clones, 79% recorded once. The sequencing input was blood. The origin of the receptors is a woman in her twenties or thirties in good health.

The chain joins TRBV27 to TRBJ2-7; a weak D match, TRBD1 (6 bases). The CDR3 length is 15 residues. V lost 3 bases and J 2 bases, leaving 14 bases between the germline ends. Germline V gene data show CDR1 as MNHEY and CDR2 as SMNVEV (reference sequence). In nucleotides, the CDR3 is TGTGCCAGCAGTTTTTTACAGGGACCGACCTACGAGCAGTACTTC. Residues: CASSFLQGPTYEQYF.

This clone was counted once. This chain links TRBV14 with TRBJ2-2; 8 nucleotides match TRBD1. Per the germline V gene, CDR1 is SGHDN and CDR2 is FVKESK. With 2 bases clipped from V and 2 bases from J, the junction kept 4 bases outside the gene matches. The CDR3 is 16 residues long. For the CDR3, the DNA is TGTGCCAGCAGCCAAAGGACAGGGTTCAACACCGGGGAGCTGTTTTTT. Translation gives CASSQRTGFNTGELFF.

This chain connects TRBV6-5 to TRBJ1-2; the D gene is possibly TRBD1 (5 bases). Trimming left V 6 bases short and J 4 bases short, with 18 bases between. Germline V CDR1 and CDR2: MNHEY, SVGAGI. CDR3 length: 15 amino acids. The CDR3 sequence: CASSRLGGRGYGYTF. In nucleotides, the CDR3 is TGTGCCAGCAGCCGCCTCGGGGGTCGGGGCTATGGCTACACCTTC.